These 4 T cell receptor beta chains originate from one sample sequenced in a study of monozygotic twins with inflammatory bowel disease (dated by TCRdb to the late 2010s). Library preparation was by 5' RACE. Data came from an Illumina HiSeq 2500. The reads went through TCRdb reprocessing, and each CDR3 protein sequence gets one entry with no DNA. This sample's table carries under 150,000 distinct CDR3 sequences. In total, the top ten clones hold roughly 2.5% of the sample. The source material was blood. These receptors originate from a human donor with ulcerative colitis or Crohn's disease, or a healthy co-twin of an affected twin (not recorded which).

The CDR3 spells CSARKDSLLSQYF. V usage is TRBV20-1 and J usage is TRBJ2-5; TCRdb picks TRBD1, but there is no DNA to check that call. The germline V gene encodes CDR1 DFQATT and CDR2 SNEGSKA (reference sequence). The CDR3 runs to 13 residues.

The genes are TRBV4-2 and TRBJ2-1. Germline V lookup: CDR1 LGHNA, CDR2 YNFKEQ. This CDR3 comprises 12 residues. The chain's CDR3 is CASSQDIDEQFF.

The chain is built from TRBV7-2 and TRBJ2-1. From germline, CDR1 is SGHTA and CDR2 FQGNSA. This CDR3 has 15 amino acids. CDR3: CASSLRLATGNEQFF.

The chain recombines TRBV7-9 with TRBJ1-1; without DNA, the TCRdb call of TRBD1 cannot be checked. Germline V lookup: CDR1 SEHNR, CDR2 FQNEAQ (reference sequence). CDR3 length: 16 amino acids. This CDR3 is CASSLALQGKITEAFF.